The clone carrying this T cell receptor beta chain was counted once. V lost 1 base to trimming and J lost 1 base; unmatched junction nucleotides: 3. The CDR3 covers 16 residues. The sample comes from a study of human T cells and chemical hapten exposure. The study's library attached unique molecular identifiers to single cDNA molecules. One entry per CDR3 protein, called by TCRdb with MiXCR from the RACE reads. In the table there are more than 90,000 distinct CDR3 sequences, about 10% of which are singletons. Stated time point: patch test 1, 2 weeks after DPC sensitization. Treatment of the sample: therapeutic diphenylcyclopropenone sensitization with weekly scalp DPC. The study drew its donors from alopecia patients who were 18 to 70 years old and suitable for DPC.

The gene calls are TRBV12-3 or TRBV12-4 and TRBJ2-2, with 7 bases identical to TRBD2. Sample: whole blood, taken in connection with sensitization to the hapten diphenylcyclopropenone (DPC). The sequence was collected from a man between 35 and 55 years old with alopecia areata. Some clones in this sample may be carry-over from other donors' samples. CDR3 nucleotide sequence: TGTGCCAGCAGTTTAGGGTCTAGCGGGAACACCGGGGAGCTGTTTTTT. Its translation is CASSLGSSGNTGELFF.